The text below deals with one T cell receptor beta chain. Its specificity is unknown. The data are from a study of shared clonotypes between healthy human individuals. General observations from the study: Researchers sampled only blood; tissue repertoires likely differ. Limited genetic and exposure-history diversity came from having few donors.

Every donor, a Caucasian adult, lived in Nashville, Tennessee. Data came from immunoSEQ multiplex PCR; TCRdb stores just in-frame clones and leaves some out. Seen here are some 2,000,000 clones, about 94% observed once, and the top ten hold 0.13%. Input material: naive CD4+ T cells sorted from blood. Subset: CD45RA+ positively selected. This TCR was sampled from a man aged 18 to 29 in good health.

This chain's CDR3 is CASSGHGYEQYF. In DNA, the CDR3 is TGTGCCAGCAGCGGCCATGGCTACGAGCAGTACTTC. V is TRBV21-1 and J is TRBJ2-7; the table's D call, TRBD1, has no DNA check behind it. TRBV21-1 is classified as a pseudogene. The CDR3 contains 12 residues.